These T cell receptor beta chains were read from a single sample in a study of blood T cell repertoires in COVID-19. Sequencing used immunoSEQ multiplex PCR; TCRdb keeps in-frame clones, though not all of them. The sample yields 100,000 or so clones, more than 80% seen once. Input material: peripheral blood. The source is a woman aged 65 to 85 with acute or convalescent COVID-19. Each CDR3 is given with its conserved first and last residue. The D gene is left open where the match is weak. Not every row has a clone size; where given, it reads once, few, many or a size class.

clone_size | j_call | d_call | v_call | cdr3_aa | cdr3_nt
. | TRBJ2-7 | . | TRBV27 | CASSPLATVTTYEQYF | TGTGCCAGCAGTCCACTCGCGACAGTTACAACATACGAGCAGTACTTC
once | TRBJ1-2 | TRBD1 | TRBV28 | CASSRDRGIYGYTF | TGTGCCAGCAGTAGGGACAGGGGGATCTATGGCTACACCTTC
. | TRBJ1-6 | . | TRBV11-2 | CASSSDRRDSPLHF | TGTGCCAGCAGCTCTGACAGACGCGATTCACCCCTCCACTTT
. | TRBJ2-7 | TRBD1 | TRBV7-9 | CASSLGGQGSHEQYF | TGTGCCAGCAGCTTAGGGGGACAGGGGTCCCACGAGCAGTACTTC
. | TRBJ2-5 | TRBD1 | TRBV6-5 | CAVRDRKDTQYF | TGTGCCGTAAGGGACAGAAAGGATACCCAGTACTTC
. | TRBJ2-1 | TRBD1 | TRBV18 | CASSPGQGDNEQFF | TGTGCCAGCTCCCCGGGACAGGGGGACAATGAGCAGTTCTTC
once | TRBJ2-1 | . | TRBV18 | CASSPAGAAYNEQFF | TGTGCCAGCTCACCAGCAGGGGCGGCCTACAATGAGCAGTTCTTC
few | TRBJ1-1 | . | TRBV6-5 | CASRYLARSNTEAFF | TGTGCCAGCAGGTATCTCGCCAGATCCAACACTGAAGCTTTCTTT
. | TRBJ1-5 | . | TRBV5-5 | CASRRQPGQPQHF | TGTGCCAGCAGACGCCAACCAGGGCAGCCCCAGCATTTT
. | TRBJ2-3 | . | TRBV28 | CASNPSQDTQYF | TGTGCCAGCAATCCCAGTCAAGATACGCAGTATTTT
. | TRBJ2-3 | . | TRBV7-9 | CASSSIGGQADTQYF | TGTGCCAGCAGCTCCATAGGGGGTCAAGCAGATACGCAGTATTTT
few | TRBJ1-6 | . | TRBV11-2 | CASSFLHNREGNSPLHF | TGTGCCAGCAGCTTCCTCCACAACAGGGAAGGGAATTCACCCCTCCACTTT
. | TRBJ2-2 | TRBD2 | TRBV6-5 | CASKLAGGRTGELFF | TGTGCCAGCAAATTAGCGGGAGGGCGGACCGGGGAGCTGTTTTTT
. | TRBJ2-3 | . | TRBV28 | CASSRNGITSSTDTQYF | TGTGCCAGCAGCCGCAACGGGATAACTTCTAGCACAGATACGCAGTATTTT
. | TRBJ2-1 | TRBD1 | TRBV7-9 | CASSLKGASYNEQFF | TGTGCCAGCAGCTTGAAGGGGGCCTCCTACAATGAGCAGTTCTTC
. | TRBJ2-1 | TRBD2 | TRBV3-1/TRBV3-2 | CASSRLLAGARNEQFF | TGTGCCAGCAGCCGCCTACTAGCGGGAGCCCGGAATGAGCAGTTCTTC
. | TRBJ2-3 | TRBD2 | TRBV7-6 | CASSLGGASLGYTQYF | TGTGCCAGCAGCTTGGGAGGGGCTAGCTTGGGATATACGCAGTATTTT
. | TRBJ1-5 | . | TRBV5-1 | CASRPAIYSNQPQHF | TGCGCCAGCAGGCCAGCGATTTATAGCAATCAGCCCCAGCATTTT
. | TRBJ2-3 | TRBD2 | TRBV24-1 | CATSDGLAGGPSDTQYF | TGTGCCACCAGTGATGGTCTAGCGGGAGGGCCGTCAGATACGCAGTATTTT
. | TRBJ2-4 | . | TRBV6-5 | CASSLQGGIQYF | TGTGCCAGCAGTTTACAGGGCGGGATTCAGTACTTC
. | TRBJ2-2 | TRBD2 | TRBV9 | CASSVVGTINTGELFF | TGTGCCAGCAGCGTAGTGGGGACTATAAACACCGGGGAGCTGTTTTTT
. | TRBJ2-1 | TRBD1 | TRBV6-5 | CASSRTGFSRNEQFF | TGTGCCAGCAGTCGGACAGGGTTCTCCCGAAATGAGCAGTTCTTC
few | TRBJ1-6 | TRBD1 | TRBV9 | CASSVRQGDNSPLHF | TGTGCCAGCAGCGTCCGACAGGGCGATAATTCACCCCTCCACTTT
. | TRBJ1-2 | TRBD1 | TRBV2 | CASSRTGLDYGYTF | TGTGCCAGCAGTCGGACAGGGTTGGACTATGGCTACACCTTC
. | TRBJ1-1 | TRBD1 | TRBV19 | CASPPAGLRGLANTEAFF | TGTGCCTCCCCCCCGGCGGGGCTCAGGGGGCTAGCGAACACTGAAGCTTTCTTT
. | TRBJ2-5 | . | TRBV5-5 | CASSWTGSETQYF | TGTGCCAGCAGCTGGACGGGGTCAGAGACCCAGTACTTC
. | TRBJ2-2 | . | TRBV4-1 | CASSQDISAWELFF | TGCGCCAGCAGCCAAGATATCTCTGCGTGGGAGCTGTTTTTT
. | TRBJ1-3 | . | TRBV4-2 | CASSQDLIDTIYF | TGTGCCAGCAGCCAAGATCTTATCGACACCATATATTTT
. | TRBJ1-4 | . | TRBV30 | CAWSVQGEKLFF | TGTGCCTGGAGTGTACAGGGTGAAAAACTGTTTTTT
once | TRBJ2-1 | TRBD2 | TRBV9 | CASSVVSGSDEQFF | TGTGCCAGCAGCGTAGTTAGCGGGAGTGATGAGCAGTTCTTC
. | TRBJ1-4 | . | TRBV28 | CASKPDWGRGEFEKLFF | TGTGCCAGCAAACCTGACTGGGGGCGTGGGGAGTTTGAAAAACTGTTTTTT
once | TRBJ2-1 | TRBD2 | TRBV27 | CASSLRGGREQFF | TGTGCCAGCAGTTTACGGGGGGGTCGCGAGCAGTTCTTC
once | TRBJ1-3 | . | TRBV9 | CASSPRGSSGNTIYF | TGTGCCAGCAGCCCTCGGGGGAGCTCTGGAAACACCATATATTTT
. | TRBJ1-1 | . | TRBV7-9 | CASSCGGGGEAFF | TGTGCCAGCAGCTGCGGGGGGGGAGGAGAAGCTTTCTTT
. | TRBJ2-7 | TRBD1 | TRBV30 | CAWSRDQGVKYEQYF | TGTGCCTGGAGTAGGGACCAGGGGGTAAAATACGAGCAGTACTTC
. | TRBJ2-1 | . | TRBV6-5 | CASSYSHSNNEQFF | TGTGCCAGCAGTTACTCCCACAGTAACAATGAGCAGTTCTTC
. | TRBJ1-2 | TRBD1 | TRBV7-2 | CASSSRDRGLGYGYTF | TGTGCCAGCAGTAGCCGGGACAGGGGCCTTGGGTATGGCTACACCTTC
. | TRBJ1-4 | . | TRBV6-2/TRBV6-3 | CASSSQQTATNEKLFF | TGTGCCAGCAGTTCTCAACAGACAGCAACTAATGAAAAACTGTTTTTT
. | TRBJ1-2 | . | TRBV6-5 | CASSYSPGYGYTF | TGTGCCAGCAGTTACTCCCCAGGCTATGGCTACACCTTC
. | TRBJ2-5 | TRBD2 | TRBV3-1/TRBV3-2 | CASSQIAGGQETQYF | TGTGCCAGCAGCCAGATAGCGGGAGGGCAAGAGACCCAGTACTTC
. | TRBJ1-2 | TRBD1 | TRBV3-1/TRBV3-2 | CASSQRDRGDGYTF | TGTGCCAGCAGCCAACGGGACAGGGGGGATGGCTACACCTTC
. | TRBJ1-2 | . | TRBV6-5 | CASSPARGNYGYTF | TGTGCCAGCAGTCCCGCGCGGGGGAACTATGGCTACACCTTC
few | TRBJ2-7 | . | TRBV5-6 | CASSLPGWSNEQYF | TGTGCCAGCAGCTTGCCCGGGTGGTCCAACGAGCAGTACTTC
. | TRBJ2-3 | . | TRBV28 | CASDPDRSTDTQYF | TGTGCCAGCGACCCCGACAGGAGCACAGATACGCAGTATTTT
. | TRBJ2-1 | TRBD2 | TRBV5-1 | CASSRLAGGPYNEQFF | TGCGCCAGCAGCAGATTAGCGGGGGGGCCTTACAATGAGCAGTTCTTC
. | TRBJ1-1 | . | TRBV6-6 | CASSYRPENTEAFF | TGTGCCAGCAGTTATCGCCCAGAGAACACTGAAGCTTTCTTT
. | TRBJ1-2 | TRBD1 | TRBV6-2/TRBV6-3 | CASSSRTGSYGYTF | TGTGCCAGCAGTTCTCGGACAGGAAGCTATGGCTACACCTTC
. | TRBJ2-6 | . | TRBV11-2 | CASSLDGARGGANVLTF | TGTGCCAGCAGCTTAGATGGGGCCAGGGGTGGGGCCAACGTCCTGACTTTC
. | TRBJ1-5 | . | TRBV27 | CASSLGQGYQPQHF | TGTGCCAGCAGTTTGGGGCAGGGTTACCAGCCCCAGCATTTT
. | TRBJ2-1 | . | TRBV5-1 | CASSLGVSFYNEQFF | TGCGCCAGCAGCTTGGGAGTGAGTTTCTACAATGAGCAGTTCTTC
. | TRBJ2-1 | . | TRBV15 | CATSRDRPSSYNEQFF | TGTGCCACCAGCAGAGACCGTCCCAGCTCCTACAATGAGCAGTTCTTC
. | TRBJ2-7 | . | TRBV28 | CASTPRYEQYF | TGTGCCAGCACCCCGAGATACGAGCAGTACTTC
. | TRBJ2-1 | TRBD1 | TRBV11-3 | CASSPRVGGNDNEQFF | TGTGCCAGCAGCCCCCGGGTAGGGGGCAACGACAATGAGCAGTTCTTC
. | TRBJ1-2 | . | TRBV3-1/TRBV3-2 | CASSQLNGDGYGYTF | TGTGCCAGCAGCCAACTCAACGGGGATGGCTATGGCTACACCTTC
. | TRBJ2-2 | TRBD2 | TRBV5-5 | CASSLVGLVAGELFF | TGTGCCAGCAGCTTGGTGGGACTAGTGGCCGGGGAGCTGTTTTTT